The rows below give T cell receptor beta chains drawn from one sample of a study of blood T cell repertoires in COVID-19. TCRdb keeps only in-frame clones here, not all; method: immunoSEQ multiplex PCR. The table includes roughly 260,000 clones, 87% detected once. Specimen: PBMCs or T cells enriched from blood (not recorded which). Every receptor here comes from a woman aged 25 to 39 with acute COVID-19. CDR3s include the opening cysteine and the closing phenylalanine or tryptophan. D genes are given only for firm matches. Some rows mark clone size as missing; the rest say once, few, many or name a class of expanded clone.

len: 18
d_gene: TRBD2
v_gene: TRBV7-8
j_gene: TRBJ2-2
abundance: NA
CDR3nt: TGTGCCAGCAGCTATCGACTAGCGGGGACGGTCGGCACCGGGGAGCTGTTTTTT
CDR3aa: CASSYRLAGTVGTGELFF

len: 19
d_gene: TRBD2
v_gene: TRBV28
j_gene: TRBJ2-3
abundance: NA
CDR3nt: TGTGCCAGCAGTCCCTCGGGAAGGATAGCGGGATCTAGCACAGATACGCAGTATTTT
CDR3aa: CASSPSGRIAGSSTDTQYF

len: 13
d_gene: NA
v_gene: TRBV18
j_gene: TRBJ2-7
abundance: once
CDR3nt: TGTGCCAGCTCACCCGGGACATACTACGAGCAGTACTTC
CDR3aa: CASSPGTYYEQYF

len: 14
d_gene: NA
v_gene: TRBV11-2
j_gene: TRBJ1-1
abundance: few
CDR3nt: TGTGCCAGCAGCCAATACTACAGGGAAGCTGAAGCTTTCTTT
CDR3aa: CASSQYYREAEAFF

len: 13
d_gene: NA
v_gene: TRBV12-3/TRBV12-4
j_gene: TRBJ1-4
abundance: NA
CDR3nt: TGTGCCAGCAGTTTATCGGGTAATGAAAAACTGTTTTTT
CDR3aa: CASSLSGNEKLFF

len: 16
d_gene: TRBD1
v_gene: TRBV10-3
j_gene: TRBJ1-2
abundance: NA
CDR3nt: TGTGCCATCAGTGAGCCAGAAGACAGGGGAGGCTATGGCTACACCTTC
CDR3aa: CAISEPEDRGGYGYTF

len: 16
d_gene: NA
v_gene: TRBV28
j_gene: TRBJ2-7
abundance: once
CDR3nt: TGTGCCAGCAGTTCCATTGTCTTTAGCGGTTTGAACGAGCAGTACTTC
CDR3aa: CASSSIVFSGLNEQYF

len: 15
d_gene: TRBD1
v_gene: TRBV5-6
j_gene: TRBJ2-7
abundance: NA
CDR3nt: TGTGCCAGCAACAGCCTAGGGGGCGAGTACTACGAGCAGTACTTC
CDR3aa: CASNSLGGEYYEQYF

len: 17
d_gene: TRBD2
v_gene: TRBV7-3
j_gene: TRBJ2-2
abundance: once
CDR3nt: TGTGCCAGCAGCCTATATGGTAGCGGGGCGAACACCGGGGAGCTGTTTTTT
CDR3aa: CASSLYGSGANTGELFF

len: 17
d_gene: TRBD1
v_gene: TRBV5-1
j_gene: TRBJ2-3
abundance: few
CDR3nt: TGCGCCAGCAGCCCAGGGGACAGGGGATCTAGCACAGATACGCAGTATTTT
CDR3aa: CASSPGDRGSSTDTQYF

len: 14
d_gene: NA
v_gene: TRBV27
j_gene: TRBJ2-6
abundance: NA
CDR3nt: TGTGCCAGCAGTTTCCTCTCTGGGGCCAACGTCCTGACTTTC
CDR3aa: CASSFLSGANVLTF

len: 14
d_gene: TRBD2
v_gene: TRBV7-2
j_gene: TRBJ2-7
abundance: NA
CDR3nt: TGTGCCAGCAGCCCCCCTCCGGGGGGTTACGAGCAGTACTTC
CDR3aa: CASSPPPGGYEQYF

len: 15
d_gene: NA
v_gene: TRBV4-3
j_gene: TRBJ1-6
abundance: once
CDR3nt: TGCGCCAGCAGCCAGGGTTGGGGCGAGAATTCACCCCTCCACTTT
CDR3aa: CASSQGWGENSPLHF

len: 14
d_gene: NA
v_gene: TRBV6-1
j_gene: TRBJ2-3
abundance: NA
CDR3nt: TGTGCCAGCAGTGAAGCAGCTGGCACAGATACGCAGTATTTT
CDR3aa: CASSEAAGTDTQYF

len: 18
d_gene: TRBD2
v_gene: TRBV24-1
j_gene: TRBJ2-2
abundance: NA
CDR3nt: TGTGCCACCAGTGACCGATGGACTAGCGGGAAGAACACCGGGGAGCTGTTTTTT
CDR3aa: CATSDRWTSGKNTGELFF

len: 16
d_gene: TRBD1
v_gene: TRBV7-9
j_gene: TRBJ2-6
abundance: NA
CDR3nt: TGTGCCAGCAGCTACGGACAGGGTGCTGGGGCCAACGTCCTGACTTTC
CDR3aa: CASSYGQGAGANVLTF